Sequencing of this T cell receptor (beta chain) was carried out in a study of read filtering for tumor transcriptome and immune sequencing. Study details: Whole-transcriptome libraries were prepared after DNase treatment. Study conclusions and caveats: Compared with RNA-seq, IR-seq gave much higher clonotype depth and reliability. Approximately 79% of IR-seq clonotypes had a single read, yet these held about 3.4% of reads.

The library was built from 400 ng RNA with molecular barcoded adaptors for alpha/delta and beta/gamma chains. TCRdb re-analysed the reads in MiXCR, keeping a single row per CDR3 protein. Here the sample spans some 120,000 distinct CDR3 sequences, 10% to 15% being singletons. Germline V gives CDR1 MNHEY, CDR2 SVGAGI. The V and J ends lost 6 bases and 2 bases respectively, with 10 bases between them. This CDR3 is 13 amino acids long. At least ten counts were recorded for this clonotype. Its antigen remains unknown. The sequence derives from a donor at least 40 years old with multiple myeloma. Sequencing was carried out using a population of CD138-negative cells sorted from bone marrow. The rearrangement uses TRBV6-5 and TRBJ2-5, with a possible D match to TRBD1 (5 bases). The CDR3: CASRHQGQETQYF. Here the CDR3 DNA reads TGTGCCAGCAGGCATCAGGGACAAGAGACCCAGTACTTC.